This entry is about one TCR beta chain. This clone's antigen is unknown. Base-call qualities are not available, and no considerably larger clone is one nucleotide away. This specimen comes from a study of blood T cell repertoires in COVID-19 (TCRdb year 2020). Background for the entire study: Collaborator samples came from the United States, Italy and Spain and covered acute and convalescent phases of COVID-19. Samples were obtained from the ongoing ImmuneRACE study (first 160 participants) and from approximately 1,200 subjects provided by 6 global collaborators. Subjects who had been exposed to COVID-19, were actively infected with it, or had recovered from it provided the deeply sampled blood TCRbeta repertoires that made up the dataset. The material from the prospective study consisted of cDNA or gDNA derived from T cells, B-cell-depleted T cells, or PBMCs. A de-identified subject ID, COVID-19 status, age in years and sex were almost always included in the sample metadata. The repertoires were released in a freely available public database meant as a resource for research on the immune response to SARS-CoV-2. HLA class I and class II types, where available, came from metadata supplied by the sample provider rather than from assay-based typing.

Each collaborating institution followed its own protocols to collect whole blood in K2EDTA tubes. For TCRbeta analysis, collaborator samples were shipped as frozen whole blood, as isolated PBMCs, or as DNA extracted from either sample type. Clipping removes 6 bases from V and 1 base from J, with 9 as the unmatched junction base count. The germline V gene gives CDR1 as SGHAT and CDR2 as FQNNGV. Reading from cysteine to phenylalanine, the CDR3 counts 15 amino acids. The CDR3 DNA has 45 bases and is translated from base 1. TCRbeta CDR3 regions were amplified from genomic DNA by means of the immunoSEQ Assay, a bias-controlled multiplex PCR. Processing in the source paper ran as follows. Nucleated cell counts per sample were estimated from amplification of reference gene primers within the assay. Sequence reads were collapsed and filtered to measure the absolute abundance of every unique TCRbeta CDR3 rearrangement. Productive Simpson clonality was computed per sample as the square root of Simpson's diversity index over productive rearrangements. What TCRdb holds here is the immuneACCESS table cut down to in-frame rearrangements. Part of the clones is not present; checked against another copy, under half of the missing clones reflect an unresolved V gene, and the others are unexplained. V, J and clone size are taken as reported in that table, and D and trimming were inferred from the DNA itself. This sample comprises about 210,000 clones, about 91% of them detected only once. The ten top clones hold 0.95% to 1.5% of the sample.

What the research found in general, with its limitations: How much clinical and demographic metadata was included differed by source and by participant, and the metadata was provided uncurated.

Recombination connected TRBV11-2 to TRBJ2-7; TRBD1 matches 7 bases in the middle. The sequence derives from a man aged 25 to 45 with acute or convalescent COVID-19. The sequenced sample was peripheral blood. Read as DNA, the sequence is TGTGCCAGCAGTAAACAGGGGATAGGATCCTACGAGCAGTACTTC. The resulting protein is CASSKQGIGSYEQYF.